This T cell receptor (beta chain) was documented in a study of shared clonotypes between healthy human individuals. Clones were read by immunoSEQ multiplex PCR, and TCRdb kept only the in-frame ones, dropping some. Seen here are about 590,000 clones, nearly 97% observed once, and the top ten hold about 0.11%. Germline V gene lookup returns CDR1 MGHRA and CDR2 YSYEKL. CDR3 length equals 16 residues. The junction had 6 bases not matched to a gene; V was cut back by 2 bases and J by 7 bases. In the naive CD8 group, cells lacked CD45RO and were positively selected for CCR7, so terminally differentiated effector memory CD45RA+ cells were left out. Healthy HIV-negative adults with no recent acute infections or vaccinations were recruited as donors.

Sequencing input: naive CD8+ T cells sorted from blood. The V and J genes are TRBV4-1 and TRBJ2-3; 13 nucleotides line up with TRBD2. The clonotype was recovered from a woman between 25 and 40 years old in good health. The CDR3 is CASSQRLAGGKNTQYF. CDR3 sequence (DNA): TGCGCCAGCAGCCAAAGACTAGCGGGAGGAAAAAATACGCAGTATTTT.